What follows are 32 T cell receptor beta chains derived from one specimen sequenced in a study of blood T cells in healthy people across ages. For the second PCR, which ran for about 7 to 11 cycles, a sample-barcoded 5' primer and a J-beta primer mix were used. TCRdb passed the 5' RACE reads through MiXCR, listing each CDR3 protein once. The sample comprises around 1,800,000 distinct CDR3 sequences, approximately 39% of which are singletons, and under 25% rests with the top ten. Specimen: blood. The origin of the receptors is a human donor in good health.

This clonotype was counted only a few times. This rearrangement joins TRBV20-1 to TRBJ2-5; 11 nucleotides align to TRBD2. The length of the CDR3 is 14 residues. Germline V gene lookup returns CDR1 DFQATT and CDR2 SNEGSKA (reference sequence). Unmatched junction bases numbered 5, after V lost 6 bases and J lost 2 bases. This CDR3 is CSARTSGYQETQYF. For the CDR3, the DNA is TGCAGTGCCCGGACTAGCGGGTATCAAGAGACCCAGTACTTC.

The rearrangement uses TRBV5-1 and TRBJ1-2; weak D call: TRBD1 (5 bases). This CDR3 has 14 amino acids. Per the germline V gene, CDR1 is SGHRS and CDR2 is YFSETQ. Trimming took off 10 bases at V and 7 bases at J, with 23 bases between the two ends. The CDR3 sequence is CAALGDGPDGGYTF. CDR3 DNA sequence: TGCGCCGCCCTTGGGGACGGGCCAGACGGTGGCTACACCTTC.

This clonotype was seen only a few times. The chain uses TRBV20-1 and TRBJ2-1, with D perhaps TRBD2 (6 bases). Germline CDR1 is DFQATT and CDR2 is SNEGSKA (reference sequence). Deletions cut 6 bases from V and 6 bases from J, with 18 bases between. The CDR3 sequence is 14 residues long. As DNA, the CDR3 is TGCAGTGCCTTCAGGGCTAGCGAGGGCAATGAGCAGTTCTTC. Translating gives CSAFRASEGNEQFF.

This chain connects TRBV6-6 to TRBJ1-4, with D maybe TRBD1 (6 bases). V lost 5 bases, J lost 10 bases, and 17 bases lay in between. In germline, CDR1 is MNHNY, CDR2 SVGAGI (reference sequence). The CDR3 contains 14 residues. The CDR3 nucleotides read TGTGCCAGCAGTACCCACAGGGCTCAAGGAAAACTGTTTTTT. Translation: CASSTHRAQGKLFF.

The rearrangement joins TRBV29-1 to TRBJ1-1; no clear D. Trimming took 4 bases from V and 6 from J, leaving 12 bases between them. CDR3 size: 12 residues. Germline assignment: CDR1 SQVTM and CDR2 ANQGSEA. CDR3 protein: CSVGHGEPEAFF. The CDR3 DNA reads TGCAGCGTTGGTCACGGGGAACCTGAAGCTTTCTTT.

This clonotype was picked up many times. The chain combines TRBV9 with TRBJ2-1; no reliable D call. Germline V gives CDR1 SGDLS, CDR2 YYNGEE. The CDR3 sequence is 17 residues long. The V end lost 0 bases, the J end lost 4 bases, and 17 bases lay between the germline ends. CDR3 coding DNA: TGTGCCAGCAGCGTAGAAGGTGCAAGGTATCCTTACAATGAGCAGTTCTTC. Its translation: CASSVEGARYPYNEQFF.

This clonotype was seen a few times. CDR3 in DNA: TGTGCCACCAGCAGAGGTTTGAGCTCTGGGGCCAACGTCCTGACTTTC. Amino acids: CATSRGLSSGANVLTF. The V and J genes are TRBV15 and TRBJ2-6, with no clear D. Trimming removed 1 base at V and 0 bases at J, with 7 bases between. The germline V gene encodes CDR1 LNHNV and CDR2 YYDKDF (reference sequence). This CDR3 is 16 amino acids long.

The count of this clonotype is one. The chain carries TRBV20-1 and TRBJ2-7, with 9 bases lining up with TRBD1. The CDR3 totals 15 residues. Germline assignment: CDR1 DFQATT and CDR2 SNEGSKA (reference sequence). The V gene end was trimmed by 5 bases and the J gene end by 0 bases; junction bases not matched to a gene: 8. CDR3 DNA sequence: TGCAGTGCTTTACAGGGGGCCGGCTCCTCCTACGAGCAGTACTTC. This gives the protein CSALQGAGSSYEQYF.

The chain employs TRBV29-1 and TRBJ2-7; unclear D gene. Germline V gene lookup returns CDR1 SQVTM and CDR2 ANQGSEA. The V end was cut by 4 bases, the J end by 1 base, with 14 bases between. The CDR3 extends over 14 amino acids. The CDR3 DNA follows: TGCAGCGTTGGTGGCAGTGCCTTATCCTACGAGCAGTACTTC. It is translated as CSVGGSALSYEQYF.

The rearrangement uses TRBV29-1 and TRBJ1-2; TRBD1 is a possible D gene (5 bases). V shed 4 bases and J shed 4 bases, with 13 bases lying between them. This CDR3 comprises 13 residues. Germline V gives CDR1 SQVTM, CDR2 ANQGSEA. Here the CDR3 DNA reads TGCAGCGTTGGTCAGGGTCCGGGCTATGGCTACACCTTC. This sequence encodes CSVGQGPGYGYTF.

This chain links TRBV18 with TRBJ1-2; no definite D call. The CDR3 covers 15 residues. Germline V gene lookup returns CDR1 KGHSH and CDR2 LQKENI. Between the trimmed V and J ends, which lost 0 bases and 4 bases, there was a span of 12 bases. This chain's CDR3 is CASSPPIWYGYGYTF. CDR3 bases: TGTGCCAGCTCACCACCCATCTGGTACGGCTATGGCTACACCTTC.

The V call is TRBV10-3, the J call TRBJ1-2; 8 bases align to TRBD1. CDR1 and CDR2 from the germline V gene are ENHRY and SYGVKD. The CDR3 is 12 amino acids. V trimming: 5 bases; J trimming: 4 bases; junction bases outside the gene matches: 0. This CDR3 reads CAISTGGYGYTF. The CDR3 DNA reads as TGTGCCATCAGTACAGGGGGCTATGGCTACACCTTC.

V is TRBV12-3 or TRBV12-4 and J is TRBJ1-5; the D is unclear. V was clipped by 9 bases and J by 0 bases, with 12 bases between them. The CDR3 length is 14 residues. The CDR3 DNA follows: TGTGCCAGTGAATCGGGTTATAGCAATCAGCCCCAGCATTTT. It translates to CASESGYSNQPQHF.

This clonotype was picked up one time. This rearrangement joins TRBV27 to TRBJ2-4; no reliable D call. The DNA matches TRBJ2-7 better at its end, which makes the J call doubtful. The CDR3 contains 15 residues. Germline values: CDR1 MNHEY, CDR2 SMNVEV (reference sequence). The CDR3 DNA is TGTGCCAGCAGTTTATCGGGTGAAGGCCCCTACGAGCAGTACTTC. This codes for CASSLSGEGPYEQYF.

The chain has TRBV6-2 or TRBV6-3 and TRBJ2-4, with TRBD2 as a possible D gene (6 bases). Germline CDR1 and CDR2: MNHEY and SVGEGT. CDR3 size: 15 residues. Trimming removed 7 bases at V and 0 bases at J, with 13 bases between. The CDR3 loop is CASTGELLAKNIQYF. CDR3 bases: TGTGCCAGCACGGGAGAACTACTAGCCAAAAACATTCAGTACTTC.

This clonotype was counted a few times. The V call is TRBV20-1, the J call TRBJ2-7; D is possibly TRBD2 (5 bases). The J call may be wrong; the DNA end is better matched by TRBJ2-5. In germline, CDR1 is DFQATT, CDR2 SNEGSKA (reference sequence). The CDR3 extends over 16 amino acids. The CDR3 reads CSARDPRASWEKTQYF. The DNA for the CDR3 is TGCAGTGCTAGAGACCCACGTGCTAGCTGGGAAAAGACCCAGTACTTC.

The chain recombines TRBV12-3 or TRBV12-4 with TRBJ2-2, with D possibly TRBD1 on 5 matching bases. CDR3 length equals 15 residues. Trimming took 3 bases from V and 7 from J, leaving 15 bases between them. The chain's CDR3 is CASSFRGPGVGELFF. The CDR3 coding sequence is TGTGCCAGCAGTTTTAGGGGCCCTGGCGTCGGGGAGCTGTTTTTT.

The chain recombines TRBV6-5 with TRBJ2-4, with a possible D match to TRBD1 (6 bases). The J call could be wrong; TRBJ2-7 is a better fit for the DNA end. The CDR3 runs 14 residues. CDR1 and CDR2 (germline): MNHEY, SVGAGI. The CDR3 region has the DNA TGTGCCAGCAGTTACTCGCAGGGGAACTACGAGCAGTACTTC. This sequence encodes CASSYSQGNYEQYF.

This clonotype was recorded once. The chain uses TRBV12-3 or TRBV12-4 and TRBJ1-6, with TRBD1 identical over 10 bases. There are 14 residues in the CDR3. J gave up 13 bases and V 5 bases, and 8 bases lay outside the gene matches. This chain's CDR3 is CASSRTGGFAPLHF. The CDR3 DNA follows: TGTGCCAGCAGTCGGACAGGGGGATTTGCTCCCCTCCACTTT.

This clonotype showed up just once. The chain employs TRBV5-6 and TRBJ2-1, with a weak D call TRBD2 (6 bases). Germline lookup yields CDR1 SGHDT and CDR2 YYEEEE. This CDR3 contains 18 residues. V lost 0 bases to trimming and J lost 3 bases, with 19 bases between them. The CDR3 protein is CASSLVAAGTQNYNEQFF. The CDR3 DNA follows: TGTGCCAGCAGCTTGGTGGCTGCGGGGACCCAAAACTACAATGAGCAGTTCTTC.

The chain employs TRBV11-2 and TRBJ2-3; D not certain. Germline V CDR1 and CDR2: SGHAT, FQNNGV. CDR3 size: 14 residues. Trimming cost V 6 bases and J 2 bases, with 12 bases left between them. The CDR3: CASRSLDNTDTQYF. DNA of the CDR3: TGTGCCAGCAGATCTTTAGATAACACAGATACGCAGTATTTT. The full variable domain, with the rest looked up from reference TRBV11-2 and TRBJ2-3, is EAGVAQSPRYKIIEKRQSVAFWCNPISGHATLYWYQQILGQGPKLLIQFQNNGVVDDSQLPKDRFSAERLKGVDSTLKIQPAKLEDSAVYLCASRSLDNTDTQYFGPGTRLTVL.

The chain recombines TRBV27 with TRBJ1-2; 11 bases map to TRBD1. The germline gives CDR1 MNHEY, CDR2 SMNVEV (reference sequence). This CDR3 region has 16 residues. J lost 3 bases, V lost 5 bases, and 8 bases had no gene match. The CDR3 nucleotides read TGTGCCAGCAGTCCGCTGGGACAGGGGGGTCACTATGGCTACACCTTC. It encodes CASSPLGQGGHYGYTF.

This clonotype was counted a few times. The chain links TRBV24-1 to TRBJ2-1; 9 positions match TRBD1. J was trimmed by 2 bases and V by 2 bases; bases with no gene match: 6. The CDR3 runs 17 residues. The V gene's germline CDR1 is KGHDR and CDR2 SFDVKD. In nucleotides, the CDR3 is TGTGCCACCAGTGATTCCTCCGGGACAGGGACCTACAATGAGCAGTTCTTC. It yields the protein CATSDSSGTGTYNEQFF.

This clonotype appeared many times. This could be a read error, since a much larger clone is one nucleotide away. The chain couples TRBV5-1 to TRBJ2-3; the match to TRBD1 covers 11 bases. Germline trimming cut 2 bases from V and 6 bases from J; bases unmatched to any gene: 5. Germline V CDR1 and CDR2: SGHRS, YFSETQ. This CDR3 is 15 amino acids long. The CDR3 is CASSFSGQGGDTQYF. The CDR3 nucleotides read TGCGCCAGCAGCTTCTCGGGACAGGGGGGCGATACGCAGTATTTT.

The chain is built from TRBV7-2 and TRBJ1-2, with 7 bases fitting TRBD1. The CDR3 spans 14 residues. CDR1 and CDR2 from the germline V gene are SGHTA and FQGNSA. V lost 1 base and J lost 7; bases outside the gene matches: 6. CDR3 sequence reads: CASSLDGQGGGYTF. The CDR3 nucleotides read TGTGCCAGCAGCTTAGATGGGCAGGGGGGTGGCTACACCTTC.

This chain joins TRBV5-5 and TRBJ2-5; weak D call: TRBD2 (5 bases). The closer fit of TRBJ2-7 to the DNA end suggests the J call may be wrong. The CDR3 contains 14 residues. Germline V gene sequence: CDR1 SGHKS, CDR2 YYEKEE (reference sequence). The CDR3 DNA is TGTGCCAGCAGCAGTCCCATTGTCGAGGGCGAGCAGTACTTC. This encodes CASSSPIVEGEQYF.

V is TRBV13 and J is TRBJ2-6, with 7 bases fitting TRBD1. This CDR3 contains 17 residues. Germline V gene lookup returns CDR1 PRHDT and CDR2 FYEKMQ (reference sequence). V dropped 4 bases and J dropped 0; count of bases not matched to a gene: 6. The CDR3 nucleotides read TGTGCCAGCAGCTACCGGGACAGAGCCTCTGGGGCCAACGTCCTGACTTTC. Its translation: CASSYRDRASGANVLTF.

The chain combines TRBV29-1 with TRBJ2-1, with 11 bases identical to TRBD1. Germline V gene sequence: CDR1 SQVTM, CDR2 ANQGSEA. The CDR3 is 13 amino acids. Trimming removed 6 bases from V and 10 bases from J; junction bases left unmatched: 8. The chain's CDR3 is CSVTGQGALEQFF. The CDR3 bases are TGCAGCGTCACCGGACAGGGGGCCCTCGAGCAGTTCTTC.

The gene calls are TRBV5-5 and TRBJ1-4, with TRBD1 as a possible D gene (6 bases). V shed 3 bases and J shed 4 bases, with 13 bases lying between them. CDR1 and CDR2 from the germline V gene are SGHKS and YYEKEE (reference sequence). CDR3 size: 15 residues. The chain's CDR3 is CASSSGWDINEKLFF. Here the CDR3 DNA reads TGTGCCAGCAGCTCTGGGTGGGACATTAATGAAAAACTGTTTTTT.

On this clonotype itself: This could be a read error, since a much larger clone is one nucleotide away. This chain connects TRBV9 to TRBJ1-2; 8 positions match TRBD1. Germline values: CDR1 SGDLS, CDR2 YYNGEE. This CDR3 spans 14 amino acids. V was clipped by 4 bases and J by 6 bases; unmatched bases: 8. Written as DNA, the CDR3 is TGTGCCAGCAGCATTCAGACACAGGGGGATGGCTACACCTTC. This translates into CASSIQTQGDGYTF.

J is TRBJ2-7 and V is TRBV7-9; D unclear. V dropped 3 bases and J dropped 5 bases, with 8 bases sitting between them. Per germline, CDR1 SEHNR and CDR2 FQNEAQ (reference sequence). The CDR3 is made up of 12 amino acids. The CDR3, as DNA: TGTGCCAGCAGCTTCATGGCGGACGAGCAGTACTTC. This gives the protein CASSFMADEQYF.

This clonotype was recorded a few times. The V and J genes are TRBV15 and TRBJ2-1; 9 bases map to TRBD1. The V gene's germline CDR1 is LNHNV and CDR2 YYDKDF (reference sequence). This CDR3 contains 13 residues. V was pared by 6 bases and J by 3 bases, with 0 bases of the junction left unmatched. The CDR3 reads CATRDRGYNEQFF. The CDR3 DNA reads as TGTGCCACCAGGGACAGGGGCTACAATGAGCAGTTCTTC.